The source of this T cell receptor (beta chain) is a study of blood T cell repertoires in COVID-19 (dated by TCRdb to 2019 to 2021). In terms of the full investigation: The collaborator samples originated in the United States, Italy and Spain and spanned the acute and convalescent phases of COVID-19. The samples were drawn from two sources: the first 160 participants of the ongoing ImmuneRACE study, and 950 to 1,500 subjects contributed by 6 global collaborators. Deeply sampled blood TCRbeta repertoires from subjects exposed to, actively infected with, or recovered from COVID-19 were included in the dataset. The prospective study material was composed of cDNA or gDNA derived from T cells, B-cell-depleted T cells, or PBMCs. The sample metadata nearly always contained a de-identified subject ID, COVID-19 status, age in years and sex. A freely available public database, intended as a resource for researchers studying the immune response to SARS-CoV-2, is where the repertoires were released. Where available, HLA class I and class II types were taken from metadata supplied by the sample provider and were not determined by assay-based typing.

Measured from the cysteine to the phenylalanine, the CDR3 is 17 residues long. The entry retains the CDR3 DNA only, 51 bases that are in frame from base 1. V lost 2 bases and J lost 4 bases; the stretch between them is 18 bases long. The CDR1 and CDR2 encoded by the germline V gene (reference sequence) are PRHDT and FYEKMQ. Findings and caveats that apply to the study as a whole: The amount of clinical and demographic metadata varied by source and participant and was provided uncurated.

TCRbeta CDR3 regions were amplified from genomic DNA using the immunoSEQ Assay, a bias-controlled multiplex PCR. Turning to the authors' computational methods: The number of nucleated cells in each sample was estimated from the amplification of reference gene primers within the assay. To quantify the absolute abundance of each unique TCRbeta CDR3 rearrangement, sequence reads were collapsed and filtered. For each sample, productive Simpson clonality was calculated as the square root of Simpson's diversity index over productive rearrangements. TCRdb took this table from immuneACCESS and kept in-frame rearrangements with V and J called. Such tables lack part of the clones; where checked against another copy, unresolved V genes explain under half of the gap, and the rest is unexplained. Clone size and V and J calls were adopted from that table, with D and trimming inferred from the DNA. Counted in this sample were roughly 100,000 clones; roughly 85% of them appeared once. 4.1% of the sample is in the top ten clones.

Note on this clone: Its antigen is unknown. Per-base qualities were not stored, and no clone one base away is much larger.

Collaborating institutions collected whole blood in K2EDTA tubes following their own protocols. Collaborator samples were shipped for TCRbeta analysis as frozen whole blood, isolated PBMCs, or DNA extracted from either sample type. The rearranged segments are TRBV13 and TRBJ2-1, with a tentative D gene TRBD2 over 6 matching bases. This receptor was identified in a middle-aged man with acute or convalescent COVID-19. Sequenced sample: peripheral blood. The CDR3 reads as follows: CASSLWDGGLPYNEQFF. The bases read TGTGCCAGCAGCTTATGGGACGGAGGGCTCCCGTACAATGAGCAGTTCTTC.